The next 18 T cell receptor beta chains were all read from a single sample in a study of CD8 T cells in ankylosing spondylitis (dated by TCRdb to about 2017). The library was built by means of 5' RACE. Sequencer: Illumina HiSeq 2500. TCRdb reprocessing: public reads trimmed at Q25 with fastp, clones called with MiXCR, in-frame beta chains kept. A single entry per CDR3 protein holds the most common genes and DNA from its merged rows. In all, the sample holds fewer than 750,000 distinct CDR3 sequences, and under 20% of those were seen once. The top ten constitute about a fifth of the sample. These receptors have no identified antigens. Summary of the overall study and its limitations: Blood from ankylosing spondylitis patients appeared to be characterized by a TCR beta motif made up of about 8 highly homologous amino acid variants.

Material for sequencing was blood, either unsorted or a sorted T cell fraction (not recorded which). These TCRs come from a male donor with ankylosing spondylitis.

This chain uses TRBV30 with TRBJ1-4; D not certain. This CDR3 is built from 10 residues. CDR1 GTSNPN and CDR2 SVGIG come from the germline V gene (reference sequence). V was pared by 1 base and J by 11 bases, with 5 bases between. CDR3 sequence: CAWSGPKLFF. The DNA for the CDR3 is TGTGCCTGGAGTGGACCGAAACTGTTTTTT.

This clonotype showed up just a few times. The chain carries TRBV11-2 and TRBJ2-7, with TRBD2 as a possible D gene (6 bases). CDR3 length equals 13 residues. Trimming removed 1 base at V and 7 bases at J, with 11 bases between. Per germline, CDR1 SGHAT and CDR2 FQNNGV. CDR3 bases: TGTGCCAGCAGCTTAGGGGAGGTTGGGGAGCAGTACTTC. Protein product: CASSLGEVGEQYF.

This clonotype was observed at least ten times. This chain uses TRBV5-1 with TRBJ2-7, with 15 nucleotides matching TRBD2. The CDR3 is 15 amino acids. Germline CDR1 and CDR2: SGHRS and YFSETQ. Trimming took 1 base from V and 6 from J; bases not matched to a gene: 2. CDR3 region: CASSLPGLAGGEQYF. Here the CDR3 DNA reads TGCGCCAGCAGCTTGCCGGGACTAGCGGGAGGCGAGCAGTACTTC.

The chain employs TRBV18 and TRBJ1-5; a weak D match, TRBD1 (6 bases). Germline CDR1 reads KGHSH; CDR2 reads LQKENI. V lost 1 base, J lost 5 bases, and 12 bases lay in between. The CDR3 contains 15 residues. For the CDR3, the DNA is TGTGCCAGCTCACCACTCGGACAGTCGTATCAGCCCCAGCATTTT. Translating gives CASSPLGQSYQPQHF.

In this sample, this clonotype turned up many times. This sequence joins TRBV4-1 and TRBJ1-4, with TRBD1 matching 9 bases. From germline, CDR1 is MGHRA and CDR2 YSYEKL. This CDR3 region has 18 residues. J was trimmed by 3 bases and V by 1 base; bases with no gene match: 9. The CDR3 is CASSQVGDRERANEKLFF. DNA of the CDR3: TGCGCCAGCAGCCAAGTTGGGGACAGGGAGCGGGCTAATGAAAAACTGTTTTTT.

This clonotype was detected only a few times. The V call is TRBV24-1, the J call TRBJ2-2; possible D gene TRBD1, 6 bases. The germline gives CDR1 KGHDR, CDR2 SFDVKD. The CDR3 contains 16 residues. With 0 bases removed from V and 2 bases from J, the gap between germline ends came to 9 bases. The CDR3 coding sequence is TGTGCCACCAGTGATTTGCGGGACAAAAACACCGGGGAGCTGTTTTTT. Translated, it gives CATSDLRDKNTGELFF.

This clonotype was detected a few times. The CDR3 DNA reads TGTGCCAGCAGTCTACAACTAGCGGGGGAACATACGCAGTATTTT. Translated, it gives CASSLQLAGEHTQYF. The gene calls are TRBV6-5 and TRBJ2-3; 11 bases map to TRBD2. V lost 5 bases, J lost 7 bases, and 8 bases stayed unmatched. CDR1 is MNHEY and CDR2 is SVGAGI in the germline V gene. This CDR3 comprises 15 residues.

The V call is TRBV16, the J call TRBJ1-5, with D possibly matching TRBD1 (6 bases). This CDR3 is built from 15 residues. The germline V and J ends were trimmed by 4 bases and 2 bases, with 12 bases remaining between them. Germline V CDR1 and CDR2: KGHSY, FQNENV. CDR3 protein: CASSPPGGRNQPQHF. In DNA form, the CDR3 reads TGTGCCAGCAGCCCCCCGGGGGGCCGCAATCAGCCCCAGCATTTT.

The chain uses TRBV28 and TRBJ2-7; 10 bases align to TRBD2. The trim removed 6 bases at V and 0 bases at J, leaving 2 bases unmatched. The CDR3 has 14 residues. Germline V gives CDR1 MDHEN, CDR2 SYDVKM. This CDR3 reads CASRLAGTSYEQYF. CDR3 DNA sequence: TGTGCCAGCAGACTAGCGGGGACCTCCTACGAGCAGTACTTC. Full variable domain (missing parts from reference TRBV28 and TRBJ2-7): DVKVTQSSRYLVKRTGEKVFLECVQDMDHENMFWYRQDPGLGLRLIYFSYDVKMKEKGDIPEGYSVSREKKERFSLILESASTNQTSMYLCASRLAGTSYEQYFGPGTRLTVT.

This clonotype was found a few times. The chain employs TRBV6-2 or TRBV6-3 and TRBJ2-7; weak D call: TRBD1 (6 bases). This CDR3 spans 13 amino acids. Per germline, CDR1 MNHEY and CDR2 SVGEGT. The V gene lost 8 bases and the J gene lost 0 bases, with 11 bases spanning the gap. CDR3 loop: CASWEGGSYEQYF. DNA for the CDR3: TGTGCCAGCTGGGAAGGGGGCTCCTACGAGCAGTACTTC.

This clonotype turned up a few times. The rearrangement uses TRBV11-1 and TRBJ1-3; D unresolved. The V gene's germline CDR1 is SGHAT and CDR2 FQDESV (reference sequence). Between the trimmed V and J ends, which lost 1 base and 0 bases, there was a span of 16 bases. CDR3 size: 18 residues. The CDR3 DNA follows: TGTGCCAGCAGCTTAGGGGGAGGACTAAGAGACTCTGGAAACACCATATATTTT. Translating gives CASSLGGGLRDSGNTIYF.

The chain couples TRBV12-3 or TRBV12-4 to TRBJ1-3; TRBD1 aligns across 8 bases. This CDR3 is 16 amino acids long. V trimming: 0 bases; J trimming: 7 bases; junction bases outside the gene matches: 8. The CDR3 spells CASSLALQGVRNTIYF. The CDR3 DNA reads as TGTGCCAGCAGTTTAGCGCTACAGGGGGTACGGAACACCATATATTTT.

This clonotype was seen a few times. The chain carries TRBV4-1 and TRBJ2-3; possibly TRBD2 for D (5 bases). Germline CDR1 and CDR2: MGHRA and YSYEKL. The CDR3 extends over 16 amino acids. V dropped 3 bases and J dropped 0 bases, with 13 bases sitting between them. The CDR3 is CASSHPSAGSTDTQYF. In nucleotides, the CDR3 is TGCGCCAGCAGCCATCCGTCCGCGGGTAGCACAGATACGCAGTATTTT.

The J gene is TRBJ1-3, the V gene TRBV10-3, with a possible D match to TRBD1 (6 bases). In germline, CDR1 is ENHRY, CDR2 SYGVKD. V shed 10 bases and J shed 1 base, with 8 bases lying between them. CDR3 size: 12 residues. This chain's CDR3 is CATQGSGNTIYF. The CDR3 nucleotides read TGTGCCACACAGGGTTCTGGAAACACCATATATTTT.

J is TRBJ1-2 and V is TRBV5-6; the D is unclear. CDR3 length: 13 residues. The V gene lost 4 bases and the J gene lost 7 bases, with 14 bases spanning the gap. Germline V gives CDR1 SGHDT, CDR2 YYEEEE. DNA of the CDR3: TGTGCCAGCAGCCCGACATGGCTTAGTGGCTACACCTTC. Translating it yields CASSPTWLSGYTF.

This clonotype showed up just once. The chain has TRBV14 and TRBJ1-4, with D perhaps matching TRBD1 (5 bases). V gave up 4 bases and J gave up 6 bases, with 15 bases separating them. The CDR3 sequence is 15 residues long. The germline V gene encodes CDR1 SGHDN and CDR2 FVKESK. CDR3: CASSRGHRPDEKLFF. CDR3 bases: TGTGCCAGCAGCCGCGGACATAGGCCGGATGAAAAACTGTTTTTT.

The J gene is TRBJ2-1, the V gene TRBV10-3, with TRBD2 matching over 9 bases. V lost 3 bases to trimming and J lost 3 bases; unmatched junction nucleotides: 21. The CDR3 extends over 21 amino acids. Germline CDR1 is ENHRY and CDR2 is SYGVKD. CDR3 in DNA: TGTGCCATCAGTGAAATGGGCGGGGGGGCTAGCAAAGAACCAAGCTACAATGAGCAGTTCTTC. Protein product: CAISEMGGGASKEPSYNEQFF.

The chain combines TRBV6-1 with TRBJ2-5; D not certain. V lost 7 bases and J 5 bases, leaving 23 bases between the germline ends. CDR1 and CDR2 (germline): MNHNS, SASEGT. The CDR3 runs 16 residues. The CDR3 DNA is TGTGCCAGCAACGCGCTGGGTTCCAAAGTGGTGGAGACCCAGTACTTC. This translates into CASNALGSKVVETQYF.